The present TCR beta chain was sequenced within a study of vaccination and CD4 T cells after COVID-19 (dated by TCRdb to between 2020 and 2023). Notes on the research overall: SARS-CoV-2 positivity had been established in the convalescent patients by nasal swab PCR, and mild disease was recorded in eight to ten of these patients and severe disease in one. Each participant got two doses of either the Pfizer-BioNTech BNT162b2 vaccine (n=8) or the Moderna mRNA-1273 vaccine (n=2). Post-vaccine blood samples were collected a median of around 70 days after the second vaccine dose, ranging from roughly 12 to 250 days. The cultures were stimulated with overlapping spike peptide pools from SARS-CoV-2 and from the common cold coronaviruses HCoV-NL63, HCoV-OC43 and HCoV-229E. Control cultures received a CEFX viral epitope pool as the positive control, an HIV-1 Nef peptide pool as the negative control, or no peptide. Post-COVID blood samples from convalescent patients were collected a median of about 110 days after diagnosis, with a range of 35 to 161 days. Six males and four females were included in the convalescent cohort, with two Hispanic individuals, seven Caucasians, two Asians and one multiracial person represented. In under twelve COVID-19 convalescent patients and several infection-naive healthy vaccine recipients, researchers compared the spike-specific CD4+ TCR repertoire from before mRNA vaccination with the repertoire from after. The study at large found these results: Of the vaccine-specific clones found in convalescent patients, nearly all (304 of 307) were mono-reactive for SARS-CoV-2 spike instead of being cross-reactive with common cold coronaviruses. Only a relatively small number of convalescent patients were included in the study, and early timepoints following natural infection were not analyzed. Although the median number of SARS-CoV-2-reactive clonotypes went up from roughly 20 after infection to more than 30 after vaccination, the increase was not significant. Among the post-vaccine SARS-CoV-2-reactive clones in convalescent patients, a median about 87% showed up only after vaccination, which suggests vaccine-specific priming.

Preparation of the library involved PCR. TCR sequencing of DNA from cultured CD4+ T cells used the Oncomine TCR Beta short-read assay at the Johns Hopkins FTIC core. The QIAamp micro DNA kit was used to extract genomic DNA from the cultured CD4+ T cells. Oncomine TCR Beta libraries from cultured CD4+ T cells were pooled with unique dual indexes and sequenced on an Illumina iSeq 100. As for the authors' bioinformatics: Non-productive sequences were filtered out, and CDR3s that did not start with C, did not end with F or W, or were shorter than 7 amino acids were discarded. The MANAFEST web application identified antigen-specific clonotypes by comparing peptide-stimulated wells against reference wells and other culture wells. Positive clones required FDR below 0.05, an odds ratio above 5, and productive frequency above 0.1% in at least two of three replicate wells. A clonotype counted as cross-reactive if it showed significant expansion both in the SARS-CoV-2 spike wells and in at least one common cold coronavirus spike condition. Using R version 3.6.1, CDR3 homology was evaluated through Levenshtein distances (stringdist) along with unrooted phylogenetic trees (ape). TCRdb reprocessing: public reads trimmed at Q25 with fastp, clones called with MiXCR, in-frame beta chains kept. Rows merge per CDR3 protein into single entries with the most common DNA and genes. The V and J calls shown here were made by TCRdb, not taken from the authors' results. This sample lists about 9,700 distinct CDR3 sequences; around 50% were detected once. The ten largest account for about a fifth of the sample.

For this chain, trimming is 8 bases at the V end and 6 bases at the J end, and the number of junction bases without a gene match is 9. CDR1 and CDR2 are drawn from the germline V gene: MNHNS, SASEGT. The CDR3, from cysteine to phenylalanine, totals 14 residues. The sequence is cut down to CDR3 DNA, 42 bases in frame from base 1. The meaning of the sample's treatment or condition label: roughly ten-day PBMC culture with coronavirus spike peptide pools or control peptides (ViraFEST assay). The ViraFEST assay was used in the study, in which antigen-specific T cells were expanded with peptide pools and expanded clonotypes were subsequently identified by TCR sequencing. The convalescent patients' positive SARS-CoV-2 PCR tests were from March to December 2020, which was before the Alpha, Beta and Delta variants emerged in the United States. Each well held two million PBMCs cultured with roughly 10 ug/ml peptide pools in IMDM containing 5% human AB serum and around 10 IU/ml IL-2. Half of the culture medium was replaced with fresh IL-2-containing medium on days 3 and 7. After ten to eleven days of culture, CD4+ T cells were isolated by negative selection using the EasySep CD4+ T cell isolation kit. Ficoll-Paque Plus gradient centrifugation was used to isolate PBMCs from whole blood, and the isolated PBMCs were then either used fresh or cryopreserved at -140C. Culture conditions were generally each tested in triplicate wells.

This clonotype was recorded a few times. Its antigen is not yet known. No clone much larger than this one lies a single base away; base qualities are absent. This sequence uses TRBV6-1 and TRBJ2-2; 7 bases in the middle match TRBD2. The sequence derives from a human donor who had recovered from COVID-19. Sequencing used CD4+ T cells from blood, cultured in vitro. The nucleotide sequence reads TGTGCCAGCGGGGAAGCGGGGTACGCCGGGGAGCTGTTTTTT. Translated, this is CASGEAGYAGELFF.